The T cell receptor (beta chain) under discussion was sequenced for a study of blood T cell repertoires in COVID-19. Across the whole study: PBMCs, B-cell-depleted T cells, or T cells were the source of the cDNA or gDNA that made up the material.

This clone was observed a few times. Donors were grouped by their self-reported clinical history. TCRdb's copy holds only in-frame clones and misses some; the assay was immunoSEQ multiplex PCR. The table shows hundreds of thousands of clones, with around 89% occurring only once. This CDR3 comprises 11 residues. The germline V gene encodes CDR1 DFQATT and CDR2 SNEGSKA (reference sequence). Trimming removed 5 bases at V and 4 bases at J, with 8 bases between. The sample consisted of PBMCs or T cells enriched from blood (not recorded which). The chain combines TRBV20-1 with TRBJ1-2; D remains unclear. The TCR was taken from a woman under 30 with acute COVID-19. CDR3 in DNA: TGCAGTGCTCCGGGAGCCTATGGCTACACCTTC. Its translation: CSAPGAYGYTF.